Listed below are T cell receptor beta chains from one sample, sequenced in a study of cytotoxic CD8 clonotypes in ibrutinib-treated CLL. Assay: immunoSEQ multiplex PCR; the TCRdb copy retains only in-frame clones and omits some. Of 200,000 or so clones in the sample, around 75% were seen once. The specimen comprised PBMCs, sampled after 12 months of ibrutinib treatment. These receptors were collected from a human donor with chronic lymphocytic leukemia. Both conserved end residues are part of each CDR3. D genes are given only for firm matches. Part of the rows lack a size; the others show once, few, many or a class for expanded clones.

CDR3aa: CATQDRDRGTYEQYF; CDR3nt: TGTGCCACCCAAGACCGGGACAGGGGGACCTACGAGCAGTACTTC; v_gene: TRBV19; j_gene: TRBJ2-7; d_gene: TRBD1; abundance: NA
CDR3aa: CASSGTSGPYEQYF; CDR3nt: TGTGCCAGTTCGGGGACTAGCGGACCCTACGAGCAGTACTTC; v_gene: TRBV6-1; j_gene: TRBJ2-7; d_gene: TRBD2; abundance: NA
CDR3aa: CASSLRGLAEAFF; CDR3nt: TGCGCCAGCAGCTTACGGGGGCTCGCTGAAGCTTTCTTT; v_gene: TRBV5-1; j_gene: TRBJ1-1; d_gene: NA; abundance: NA
CDR3aa: CASSGDRAGYGYTF; CDR3nt: TGTGCCAGCAGCGGGGACAGGGCGGGCTATGGCTACACCTTC; v_gene: TRBV9; j_gene: TRBJ1-2; d_gene: TRBD1; abundance: NA
CDR3aa: CASSLNSYEQYF; CDR3nt: TGTGCCAGCAGTTTAAACAGCTACGAGCAGTACTTC; v_gene: TRBV27; j_gene: TRBJ2-7; d_gene: NA; abundance: few
CDR3aa: CASSVGTGSQPQHF; CDR3nt: TGTGCCAGCAGTGTCGGGACAGGGAGTCAGCCCCAGCATTTT; v_gene: TRBV25-1; j_gene: TRBJ1-5; d_gene: TRBD1; abundance: few
CDR3aa: CASSLISTDTQYF; CDR3nt: TGTGCCAGCAGTTTGATTTCGACAGATACGCAGTATTTT; v_gene: TRBV27; j_gene: TRBJ2-3; d_gene: NA; abundance: NA
CDR3aa: CATSRRGTGGRETQYF; CDR3nt: TGTGCCACCAGCAGAAGGGGGACAGGGGGACGAGAGACCCAGTACTTC; v_gene: TRBV15; j_gene: TRBJ2-5; d_gene: TRBD1; abundance: NA
CDR3aa: CASSLNPGAAAYGYTF; CDR3nt: TGTGCCAGCAGCCTGAACCCCGGGGCAGCCGCCTATGGCTACACCTTC; v_gene: TRBV5-8; j_gene: TRBJ1-2; d_gene: NA; abundance: many
CDR3aa: CASSLYDSGEDGYTF; CDR3nt: TGTGCCAGCAGCTTATATGATTCTGGAGAAGATGGCTACACCTTC; v_gene: TRBV7-9; j_gene: TRBJ1-2; d_gene: NA; abundance: NA
CDR3aa: CASRGQGAANSYEQYF; CDR3nt: TGTGCCAGTAGGGGACAGGGGGCGGCTAATTCCTACGAGCAGTACTTC; v_gene: TRBV19; j_gene: TRBJ2-7; d_gene: TRBD1; abundance: NA
CDR3aa: CASSPSGLADSSYNEQFF; CDR3nt: TGTGCCAGCAGCCCCTCGGGACTAGCGGACAGCTCCTACAATGAGCAGTTCTTC; v_gene: TRBV7-9; j_gene: TRBJ2-1; d_gene: TRBD2; abundance: once
CDR3aa: CASSYVGHGQPQHF; CDR3nt: TGTGCCAGCAGTTACGTGGGGCATGGTCAGCCCCAGCATTTT; v_gene: TRBV6-6; j_gene: TRBJ1-5; d_gene: NA; abundance: NA
CDR3aa: CATSREWGGHYGYTF; CDR3nt: TGTGCCACCAGCAGAGAATGGGGGGGTCACTATGGCTACACCTTC; v_gene: TRBV15; j_gene: TRBJ1-2; d_gene: NA; abundance: NA
CDR3aa: CASSSTRVGGYTF; CDR3nt: TGTGCCAGCAGCTCGACCAGGGTGGGCGGCTACACCTTC; v_gene: TRBV7-2; j_gene: TRBJ1-2; d_gene: NA; abundance: NA
CDR3aa: CASSATPWEPQHF; CDR3nt: TGTGCCAGCAGCGCGACTCCCTGGGAGCCCCAGCATTTT; v_gene: TRBV2; j_gene: TRBJ1-5; d_gene: NA; abundance: few
CDR3aa: CASSPTYKGTGTTDTQYF; CDR3nt: TGTGCCAGCAGCCCTACCTATAAAGGGACAGGGACCACAGATACGCAGTATTTT; v_gene: TRBV27; j_gene: TRBJ2-3; d_gene: TRBD1; abundance: NA
CDR3aa: CASSPLGGQNYGYTF; CDR3nt: TGTGCCAGCAGCCCTCTTGGGGGACAAAACTATGGCTACACCTTC; v_gene: TRBV7-8; j_gene: TRBJ1-2; d_gene: NA; abundance: NA
CDR3aa: CASSTQGYNQPQHF; CDR3nt: TGTGCCAGCAGCACACAGGGTTACAATCAGCCCCAGCATTTT; v_gene: TRBV7-2; j_gene: TRBJ1-5; d_gene: NA; abundance: NA
CDR3aa: CAWSVGGRTLYNEQFF; CDR3nt: TGTGCCTGGAGTGTTGGCGGGAGGACGCTTTACAATGAGCAGTTCTTC; v_gene: TRBV30; j_gene: TRBJ2-1; d_gene: TRBD2; abundance: once
CDR3aa: CASSEQGGNEKLFF; CDR3nt: TGTGCCAGCAGCGAACAGGGAGGTAATGAAAAACTGTTTTTT; v_gene: TRBV9; j_gene: TRBJ1-4; d_gene: NA; abundance: NA
CDR3aa: CAISESRVYNQPQHF; CDR3nt: TGTGCCATCAGTGAGTCTAGGGTATACAATCAGCCCCAGCATTTT; v_gene: TRBV10-3; j_gene: TRBJ1-5; d_gene: NA; abundance: NA
CDR3aa: CASSTTRFNYGYTF; CDR3nt: TGTGCCAGCAGTACGACACGTTTTAACTATGGCTACACCTTC; v_gene: TRBV6-5; j_gene: TRBJ1-2; d_gene: NA; abundance: NA
CDR3aa: CASRGQGGVDTQYF; CDR3nt: TGCGCCAGCAGGGGACAGGGTGGCGTAGATACGCAGTATTTT; v_gene: TRBV5-1; j_gene: TRBJ2-3; d_gene: TRBD1; abundance: NA
CDR3aa: CASSPVGQAGGTDTQYF; CDR3nt: TGTGCCAGCTCACCAGTGGGACAGGCGGGAGGCACAGATACGCAGTATTTT; v_gene: TRBV18; j_gene: TRBJ2-3; d_gene: NA; abundance: NA
CDR3aa: CASSQVSGNTIYF; CDR3nt: TGCGCCAGCAGCCAGGTTTCTGGAAACACCATATATTTT; v_gene: TRBV4-3; j_gene: TRBJ1-3; d_gene: NA; abundance: few
CDR3aa: CASRDSTVRTYEQYF; CDR3nt: TGTGCCAGCAGAGATTCGACCGTTCGCACCTACGAGCAGTACTTC; v_gene: TRBV2; j_gene: TRBJ2-7; d_gene: NA; abundance: NA
CDR3aa: CASSLQGIYGYTF; CDR3nt: TGTGCCAGCAGCCTCCAGGGAATTTATGGCTACACCTTC; v_gene: TRBV6-5; j_gene: TRBJ1-2; d_gene: NA; abundance: NA
CDR3aa: CASSVEGLEGQPQHF; CDR3nt: TGTGCCAGCAGCGTAGAAGGGTTGGAAGGTCAGCCCCAGCATTTT; v_gene: TRBV9; j_gene: TRBJ1-5; d_gene: NA; abundance: NA
CDR3aa: CSADRGSYNEQFF; CDR3nt: TGCAGCGCCGACAGGGGATCCTACAATGAGCAGTTCTTC; v_gene: TRBV29-1; j_gene: TRBJ2-1; d_gene: TRBD1; abundance: once
CDR3aa: CASSEANTEAFF; CDR3nt: TGTGCCAGCAGCGAGGCCAACACTGAAGCTTTCTTT; v_gene: TRBV9; j_gene: TRBJ1-1; d_gene: NA; abundance: NA
CDR3aa: CASSVNPAGQLIYNEQFF; CDR3nt: TGTGCCAGCAGCGTAAATCCCGCGGGGCAGTTGATATACAATGAGCAGTTCTTC; v_gene: TRBV9; j_gene: TRBJ2-1; d_gene: NA; abundance: NA
CDR3aa: CSVEDRGGLETQYF; CDR3nt: TGCAGCGTTGAAGATCGGGGGGGTCTTGAGACCCAGTACTTC; v_gene: TRBV29-1; j_gene: TRBJ2-5; d_gene: TRBD2; abundance: NA
CDR3aa: CASRETGEWGKLFF; CDR3nt: TGTGCCAGCAGGGAAACAGGGGAGTGGGGAAAACTGTTTTTT; v_gene: TRBV11-2; j_gene: TRBJ1-4; d_gene: TRBD1; abundance: few
CDR3aa: CASSKVDSLSGANVLTF; CDR3nt: TGTGCCAGCAGCAAAGTAGACAGCCTCTCTGGGGCCAACGTCCTGACTTTC; v_gene: TRBV21-1; j_gene: TRBJ2-6; d_gene: NA; abundance: once
CDR3aa: CASSLGGSGGDEQYF; CDR3nt: TGTGCCAGCAGCTTAGGGGGCTCGGGAGGGGACGAGCAGTACTTC; v_gene: TRBV7-2; j_gene: TRBJ2-7; d_gene: TRBD2; abundance: few
CDR3aa: CSARDLAGYTF; CDR3nt: TGCAGTGCTAGAGATTTGGCTGGCTACACCTTC; v_gene: TRBV20-1; j_gene: TRBJ1-2; d_gene: NA; abundance: NA
CDR3aa: CASSQTGAYEQYF; CDR3nt: TGTGCCAGCAGCCAGACAGGAGCATACGAGCAGTACTTC; v_gene: TRBV9; j_gene: TRBJ2-7; d_gene: NA; abundance: NA
CDR3aa: CASSYLGREQYF; CDR3nt: TGTGCCAGCAGTTATCTCGGAAGGGAGCAGTACTTC; v_gene: TRBV6-5; j_gene: TRBJ2-7; d_gene: NA; abundance: NA
CDR3aa: CASSLAGTGYNEQFF; CDR3nt: TGCGCCAGCAGTCTGGCGGGGACTGGCTACAATGAGCAGTTCTTC; v_gene: TRBV5-1; j_gene: TRBJ2-1; d_gene: NA; abundance: NA
CDR3aa: CASSTNSGSAAEQFF; CDR3nt: TGCGCCAGCAGCACCAACAGCGGGAGCGCTGCTGAGCAGTTCTTC; v_gene: TRBV5-1; j_gene: TRBJ2-1; d_gene: TRBD2; abundance: NA
CDR3aa: CASSIGRGGNQPQHF; CDR3nt: TGTGCCAGTAGTATAGGCAGGGGTGGCAATCAGCCCCAGCATTTT; v_gene: TRBV19; j_gene: TRBJ1-5; d_gene: NA; abundance: NA
CDR3aa: CAWTGGDGQPQHF; CDR3nt: TGTGCCTGGACAGGGGGGGACGGTCAGCCCCAGCATTTT; v_gene: TRBV30; j_gene: TRBJ1-5; d_gene: TRBD1; abundance: NA
CDR3aa: CASSFQGTNYGYTF; CDR3nt: TGTGCCAGCAGTTTTCAGGGTACCAACTATGGCTACACCTTC; v_gene: TRBV6-5; j_gene: TRBJ1-2; d_gene: NA; abundance: medium-sized
CDR3aa: CASSWTGGFSMGMGGYTF; CDR3nt: TGCGCCAGCAGCTGGACAGGGGGCTTCAGTATGGGTATGGGTGGCTACACCTTC; v_gene: TRBV5-1; j_gene: TRBJ1-2; d_gene: TRBD1; abundance: NA
CDR3aa: CASSSAYEQYF; CDR3nt: TGTGCCAGCAGCTCCGCCTACGAGCAGTACTTC; v_gene: TRBV7-9; j_gene: TRBJ2-7; d_gene: NA; abundance: NA
CDR3aa: CASRQGATGELFF; CDR3nt: TGTGCCAGCAGGCAGGGGGCGACCGGGGAGCTGTTTTTT; v_gene: TRBV7-2; j_gene: TRBJ2-2; d_gene: TRBD1; abundance: NA
CDR3aa: CASSYGWTGSMGYTF; CDR3nt: TGTGCCAGCAGTTACGGTTGGACAGGATCTATGGGCTACACCTTC; v_gene: TRBV6-5; j_gene: TRBJ1-2; d_gene: TRBD1; abundance: few
CDR3aa: CASRRTGEGYEQYF; CDR3nt: TGTGCCAGCAGACGGACAGGGGAAGGCTACGAGCAGTACTTC; v_gene: TRBV6-1; j_gene: TRBJ2-7; d_gene: TRBD1; abundance: once
CDR3aa: CASKADYGYTF; CDR3nt: TGTGCCAGCAAAGCGGATTATGGCTACACCTTC; v_gene: TRBV6-5; j_gene: TRBJ1-2; d_gene: NA; abundance: NA
CDR3aa: CSVWSGGAKNIQYF; CDR3nt: TGCAGCGTCTGGTCTGGAGGAGCCAAAAACATTCAGTACTTC; v_gene: TRBV29-1; j_gene: TRBJ2-4; d_gene: NA; abundance: NA
CDR3aa: CASSLTPRTSSNEQFF; CDR3nt: TGTGCCAGCAGCTTAACCCCGCGGACTAGCAGCAATGAGCAGTTCTTC; v_gene: TRBV7-6; j_gene: TRBJ2-1; d_gene: TRBD2; abundance: NA
CDR3aa: CASSGQGVANEKLFF; CDR3nt: TGTGCCAGCAGCGGACAGGGGGTGGCTAATGAAAAACTGTTTTTT; v_gene: TRBV9; j_gene: TRBJ1-4; d_gene: TRBD1; abundance: NA
CDR3aa: CASSRGGSNQPQHF; CDR3nt: TGTGCCAGCAGTCGTGGGGGGAGCAATCAGCCCCAGCATTTT; v_gene: TRBV6-6; j_gene: TRBJ1-5; d_gene: NA; abundance: NA
CDR3aa: CASGFEAFF; CDR3nt: TGTGCCAGTGGCTTTGAAGCTTTCTTT; v_gene: TRBV19; j_gene: TRBJ1-1; d_gene: NA; abundance: NA